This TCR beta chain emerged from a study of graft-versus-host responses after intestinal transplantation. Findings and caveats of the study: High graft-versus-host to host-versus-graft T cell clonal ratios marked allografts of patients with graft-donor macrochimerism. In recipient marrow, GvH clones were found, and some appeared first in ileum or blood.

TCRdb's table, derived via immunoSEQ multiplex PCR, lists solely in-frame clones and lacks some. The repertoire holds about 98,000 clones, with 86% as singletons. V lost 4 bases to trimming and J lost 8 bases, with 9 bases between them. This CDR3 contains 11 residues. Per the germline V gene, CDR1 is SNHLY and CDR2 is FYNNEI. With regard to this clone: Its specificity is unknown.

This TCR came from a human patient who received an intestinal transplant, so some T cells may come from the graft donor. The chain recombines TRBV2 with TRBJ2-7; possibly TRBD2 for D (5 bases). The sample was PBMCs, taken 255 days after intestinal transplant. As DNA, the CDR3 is TGTGCCAGCAGTGGATGGGAGAAGCAGTACTTC. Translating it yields CASSGWEKQYF.